The entry below describes one T cell receptor (beta chain). The antigen is not known. Thymic resections from corrective heart surgery supplied the tissue. Donors were healthy Finnish babies undergoing corrective operations for congenital heart defects. V shed 6 bases and J shed 3 bases, with 4 bases lying between them. The CDR3 spans 10 residues. Germline V lookup: CDR1 DFQATT, CDR2 SNEGSKA (reference sequence). This sample was taken from a study of human thymus T cells. Only in-frame clones appear in the TCRdb table, and some are missing; sequencing was by immunoSEQ multiplex PCR. The sample has 78,000 or so clones, around 96% seen once; the top ten hold roughly 0.03%. Study results and limitations: Apparent bias marked the V and J gene usage of thymic and blood repertoires. Thymic repertoires from unrelated individuals overlapped highly, related research reported.

The TCR sequence derives from a boy under two years old with a congenital heart defect but otherwise immunologically healthy. The specimen sequenced was thymus tissue. This rearrangement joins TRBV20-1 to TRBJ2-3; no firm D call. The CDR3 DNA reads TGCAGTGCCCAGACAGATACGCAGTATTTT. It is translated as CSAQTDTQYF.